Listed below are T cell receptor beta chains from one sample, sequenced in a study of radiation and T cells in renal cell carcinoma. Only in-frame clones appear in the TCRdb table, and some are missing; sequencing was by immunoSEQ multiplex PCR. This sample has 50,000 to 75,000 clones; roughly three quarters occur once, and the top ten carry 7.3%. The input for sequencing was blood, taken from a patient whose treatment included radiotherapy and nephrectomy. The receptors originated from a man in his sixties with renal cell carcinoma. CDR3s include the opening cysteine and the closing phenylalanine or tryptophan. The D gene is left open where the match is weak. Clone size is shown for a subset of rows, as once, few, many or a class of expanded clone.

clone_size cdr3_length j_call d_call v_call cdr3_nt cdr3_aa
once 16 TRBJ2-6 TRBD1 TRBV7-2 TGTGCCAGCAGCCGGGACAGCTTCTCTGGGGCCAACGTCCTGACTTTC CASSRDSFSGANVLTF
once 18 TRBJ1-4 TRBD1 TRBV15 TGTGCCACCAGCCTCCACGTCCCGGGACAGGGGCTGGGGGAAAAACTGTTTTTT CATSLHVPGQGLGEKLFF
- 16 TRBJ2-7 - TRBV5-4 TGTGCCAGCAGCTTGGGGCTGGTTGGCGCCGAGGGGGAGCAGTACTTC CASSLGLVGAEGEQYF
once 14 TRBJ1-4 - TRBV5-1 TGCGCCAGCAGCTTGGGGGGTTTTTCCGGAAAACTGTTTTTT CASSLGGFSGKLFF
- 14 TRBJ2-7 - TRBV7-2 TGTGCCAGCAGCGGAAACGACGGGAACTACGAGCAGTACTTC CASSGNDGNYEQYF
once 15 TRBJ1-1 TRBD1 TRBV6-6 TGTGCCAGCAGTGACCGGGACAGGGGTGGGACTGAAGCTTTCTTT CASSDRDRGGTEAFF
once 11 TRBJ2-5 - TRBV7-9 TGTGCCAGCAGCCAGGGAGAGACCCAGTACTTC CASSQGETQYF
few 14 TRBJ1-1 - TRBV10-2 TGCGCCAGCAGGACTACAGGGCCGAACACTGAAGCTTTCTTT CASRTTGPNTEAFF
- 17 TRBJ2-3 TRBD1 TRBV16 TGTGCCAGCAGCCAATTGCTGGGGACAGGGGTGGCAGATACGCAGTATTTT CASSQLLGTGVADTQYF
- 13 TRBJ2-3 - TRBV30 TGTGCCTGGCGGGGCAGGGGCACAGATACGCAGTATTTT CAWRGRGTDTQYF
once 13 TRBJ2-5 - TRBV7-3 TGTGCCAGCAGCTCCGGACGGGGGGAGACCCAGTACTTC CASSSGRGETQYF
- 15 TRBJ1-5 - TRBV2 TGTGCCAGCAGTCTCGACCCTATGGGGGATCAGCCCCAGCATTTT CASSLDPMGDQPQHF
- 16 TRBJ2-2 - TRBV7-8 TGTGCCAGCAGCATAAACAGGGTCTCGGGCACCGGGGAGCTGTTTTTT CASSINRVSGTGELFF
- 16 TRBJ1-6 - TRBV5-6 TGTGCCAGCAGCTCCGACAGGACGGTCTATAATTCACCCCTCCACTTT CASSSDRTVYNSPLHF
few 14 TRBJ2-1 TRBD1 TRBV9 TGTGCCAGCAGCCCAGATGGGACAGACAATGAGCAGTTCTTC CASSPDGTDNEQFF
- 12 TRBJ2-1 - TRBV11-3 TGTGCCAGCAGCTTGCAGGGGAATGAGCAGTTCTTC CASSLQGNEQFF
few 12 TRBJ1-5 - TRBV2 TGTGCCAGCGAAGGACTGAGATCAGCCCAGCATTTT CASEGLRSAQHF
once 14 TRBJ2-5 - TRBV18 TGTGCCAGCTCACCACGGAGGGGGACAGAGACCCAGTACTTC CASSPRRGTETQYF
- 16 TRBJ2-5 TRBD2 TRBV7-9 TGTGCCAGCAGCTTAGAGTCTAGCGGGACCCGTCACGCCCAGTACTTC CASSLESSGTRHAQYF
- 14 TRBJ2-5 TRBD2 TRBV19 TGTGCCAGTACCACCCTAGCGGGGGAAGAGACCCAGTACTTC CASTTLAGEETQYF
- 13 TRBJ1-4 - TRBV4-1 TGCGCCAGCAGCCAAGACTACCTTGAAAAACTGTTTTTT CASSQDYLEKLFF
- 16 TRBJ1-5 - TRBV30 TGTGCCTGGAGTGTACCCCAGCGGGGGTCCAATCAGCCCCAGCATTTT CAWSVPQRGSNQPQHF
- 16 TRBJ2-2 - TRBV7-2 TGTGCCAGCAGTTCCCCCGGGGGAGCGAACACCGGGGAGCTGTTTTTT CASSSPGGANTGELFF
- 14 TRBJ2-7 - TRBV12-5 TGTGCTAGTGGTTGGGGTGACAGCTCCTACGAGCAGTACTTC CASGWGDSSYEQYF
- 16 TRBJ2-6 - TRBV6-1 TGTGCCAGCAGTGAAGCCTTCCTCTCTGGGGCCAACGTCCTGACTTTC CASSEAFLSGANVLTF
- 13 TRBJ1-4 TRBD1 TRBV27 TGTGCCAGCAGTAAATACAGGGGTGGGGAACTGTTTTTT CASSKYRGGELFF
- 14 TRBJ2-5 TRBD1 TRBV7-2 TGTGCCAGCAGCAAACAGGGGAACCAAGAGACCCAGTACTTC CASSKQGNQETQYF
few 15 TRBJ2-5 - TRBV7-2 TGTGCCAGCAGCTTTACAGCGACAGGCCAAGAGACCCAGTACTTC CASSFTATGQETQYF
- 13 TRBJ2-5 - TRBV11-3 TGTGCCAGCAGCTTGGGGGCCCAAGAGACCCAGTACTTC CASSLGAQETQYF
- 14 TRBJ1-2 - TRBV13 TGTGCCAGCAGCTTACAGGCGTTAGGCTATGGCTACACCTTC CASSLQALGYGYTF
few 15 TRBJ2-5 - TRBV7-2 TGTGCCAGCAGCTTACGGACAGATATACAAGAGACCCAGTACTTC CASSLRTDIQETQYF
- 13 TRBJ2-1 - TRBV21-1 TGTGCCAGCAGCAAGGACAGGTACAATGAGCAGTTCTTC CASSKDRYNEQFF
- 14 TRBJ1-3 - TRBV30 TGTGCCTGGAGAAGGGGGGATCCTGGAAACACCATATATTTT CAWRRGDPGNTIYF
- 19 TRBJ2-1 TRBD2 TRBV5-1 TGCGCCAGCAGCTCGACGGGACTAGCGGGAGGGGGCTCCTACAATGAGCAGTTCTTC CASSSTGLAGGGSYNEQFF
- 14 TRBJ2-1 - TRBV27 TGTGCCAGCAGTTTTGGCGGCGAAAACAATGAGCAGTTCTTC CASSFGGENNEQFF
- 13 TRBJ1-1 - TRBV2 TGTGCCAGCAGTTTAGAAGAGAGCACTGAAGCTTTCTTT CASSLEESTEAFF
- 14 TRBJ1-1 - TRBV11-2 TGTGCCAGCAGCTTTAACAGGGTGAACACTGAAGCTTTCTTT CASSFNRVNTEAFF
- 14 TRBJ1-2 - TRBV7-9 TGTGCCAGCAGCTCGGACAGTAGGAACTATGGCTACACCTTC CASSSDSRNYGYTF
- 14 TRBJ2-5 - TRBV29-1 TGCAGCGTTGAATGGTCAGCCAAACAAGAGACCCAGTACTTC CSVEWSAKQETQYF
- 13 TRBJ1-4 - TRBV7-9 TGTGCCAGCAGCTTAGGACAAAATGAAAAACTGTTTTTT CASSLGQNEKLFF
- 13 TRBJ2-5 - TRBV5-1 TGCGCCAGCAGCTTTGCCCAAGAAGAGACCCAGTACTTC CASSFAQEETQYF
- 16 TRBJ2-7 TRBD1 TRBV7-2 TGTGCCAGCAGCTTAGATGGGACAGGGACAAGTCTCGAGCAGTACTTC CASSLDGTGTSLEQYF
few 15 TRBJ1-2 - TRBV6-6 TGTGCCAGCAGCCCGCTTTCGGGGGGGTATTATGGCTACACCTTC CASSPLSGGYYGYTF
- 14 TRBJ1-3 - TRBV2 TGTGCCAGCAGTTTTGGACAATCAGGAAACACCATATATTTT CASSFGQSGNTIYF
- 15 TRBJ1-1 - TRBV5-1 TGCGCCAGCAGCTTGGTATACGGGGAGAACACTGAAGCTTTCTTT CASSLVYGENTEAFF
- 17 TRBJ2-3 - TRBV5-1 TGCGCCAGCAGCTTGGAGGCAGGAGCCCTTAGCACAGATACGCAGTATTTT CASSLEAGALSTDTQYF
- 19 TRBJ2-3 TRBD2 TRBV18 TGTGCCAGCTCACCCCCACTCCGGACTAGCGGGAGCCCATCGGATACGCAGTATTTT CASSPPLRTSGSPSDTQYF
- 16 TRBJ2-3 TRBD1 TRBV13 TGTGCCAGCAGCTTAGTAGGGACAGGCCTCACAGATACGCAGTATTTT CASSLVGTGLTDTQYF
- 16 TRBJ1-1 - TRBV28 TGTGCCACCGGGGACGGGCAGCGCTTTATGAACACTGAAGCTTTCTTT CATGDGQRFMNTEAFF
once 15 TRBJ2-1 TRBD1 TRBV29-1 TGCAGCGAGCGTCGGGGACAGGGCATTTACAATGAGCAGTTCTTC CSERRGQGIYNEQFF
few 18 TRBJ1-2 TRBD1 TRBV5-1 TGCGCCAGCAGCTTGAATAATCGGGGCAGGGGGCAGAGGAATGGCTACACCTTC CASSLNNRGRGQRNGYTF
- 16 TRBJ2-3 - TRBV7-6 TGTGCCAGCAGCCAGGACAGTCCAGCAGGTCCAGATACGCAGTATTTT CASSQDSPAGPDTQYF
- 13 TRBJ1-2 TRBD1 TRBV30 TGTGCCTGGTGGATGCGGACAGGCTATGGCTACACCTTC CAWWMRTGYGYTF
- 16 TRBJ2-6 - TRBV5-1 TGCGCCAGCAGCTTGCGCCAACAATCTGGGGCCAACGTCCTGACTTTC CASSLRQQSGANVLTF
- 17 TRBJ1-1 TRBD1 TRBV16 TGTGCCAGCAGCCAATCCGCGACAGGGACTATGAACACTGAAGCTTTCTTT CASSQSATGTMNTEAFF
- 15 TRBJ2-1 - TRBV14 TGTGCCAGCAGCCAGCTAGGGACTCACGACAATGAGCAGTTCTTC CASSQLGTHDNEQFF
once 18 TRBJ2-3 - TRBV7-2 TGTGCCAGCAGCCGACAGAGGGGGGCGGGACAGTCCACAGATACGCAGTATTTT CASSRQRGAGQSTDTQYF